These T cell receptor beta chains were read from a single sample in a study of a mutant IDH1 vaccine in newly diagnosed glioma. Some clones are missing from TCRdb's copy, which holds only in-frame ones; the method was immunoSEQ multiplex PCR. The data hold about 96,000 clones, with about 82% observed a single time. This specimen consisted of PBMCs, obtained from a glioma patient treated with radiotherapy, temozolomide or both. These TCRs come from a man in his forties with glioma. The CDR3 runs from the conserved cysteine through the conserved F or W. A D gene is named only where the DNA matches it firmly. Part of the rows lack a size; the others show once, few, many or a class for expanded clones.

V gene	D gene	J gene	clone size	CDR3 protein	CDR3 DNA
TRBV4-2	.	TRBJ2-7	once	CASSPPGTTSKEEQYF	TGTGCCAGCAGCCCCCCCGGGACCACCTCAAAGGAGGAGCAGTACTTC
TRBV29-1	.	TRBJ2-1	.	CSVEKGLALYNEQFF	TGCAGCGTTGAAAAAGGCCTAGCGCTCTACAATGAGCAGTTCTTC
TRBV4-3	.	TRBJ1-2	.	CASSLTLQGGDTF	TGCGCCAGCAGCCTTACCTTACAGGGCGGGGACACCTTC
TRBV28	.	TRBJ2-1	.	CASRARGGGYNEQFF	TGTGCCAGCAGAGCGCGCGGTGGGGGTTACAATGAGCAGTTCTTC
TRBV19	TRBD1	TRBJ2-5	.	CASSRGDRVERETQYF	TGTGCCAGTAGTCGTGGGGACAGGGTGGAGAGAGAGACCCAGTACTTC
TRBV2	.	TRBJ2-1	.	CASSVWEADNEQFF	TGTGCCAGCAGTGTATGGGAGGCGGACAATGAGCAGTTCTTC
TRBV2	.	TRBJ1-4	.	CASRDTVASEKLFF	TGTGCCAGCAGGGACACGGTCGCGAGTGAAAAACTGTTTTTT
TRBV11-2	.	TRBJ2-3	.	CASSFRTDKDTQYF	TGTGCCAGCAGCTTCCGGACGGACAAAGATACGCAGTATTTT
TRBV2	.	TRBJ2-4	.	CASSELGTSHIQYF	TGTGCCAGCAGTGAACTGGGTACTAGCCACATTCAGTACTTC
TRBV5-1	.	TRBJ2-2	.	CASSLRVTGSFLTGELFF	TGCGCCAGCAGCCTAAGGGTAACGGGAAGTTTCCTCACCGGGGAGCTGTTTTTT
TRBV7-8	TRBD2	TRBJ2-5	.	CASSLAGLAGGKETQYF	TGTGCCAGCAGCTTAGCGGGGTTAGCGGGGGGAAAAGAGACCCAGTACTTC
TRBV19	TRBD2	TRBJ2-7	.	CASSILAGGREQYF	TGTGCCAGTAGTATTCTGGCGGGGGGGAGAGAGCAGTACTTC
TRBV5-1	.	TRBJ2-3	once	CASSLQGVGTDTQYF	TGCGCCAGCAGCTTACAAGGGGTTGGCACAGATACGCAGTATTTT
TRBV25-1	.	TRBJ2-1	.	CASSEPRGGYNEQFF	TGTGCCAGCAGTGAACCGAGGGGCGGTTACAATGAGCAGTTCTTC
TRBV7-2	TRBD2	TRBJ2-5	once	CASSQRGGIQETQYF	TGTGCCAGCAGCCAGCGGGGGGGTATTCAAGAGACCCAGTACTTC
TRBV7-9	.	TRBJ2-7	.	CASSLDARDEQYF	TGTGCCAGCAGCTTAGACGCCCGTGACGAGCAGTACTTC
TRBV7-2	.	TRBJ1-6	few	CASSPPGSPLHF	TGTGCCAGCAGCCCCCCGGGATCACCCCTCCACTTT
TRBV6-1	.	TRBJ2-2	few	CASFQNTGELFF	TGTGCCAGTTTCCAGAACACCGGGGAGCTGTTTTTT
TRBV28	.	TRBJ2-5	.	CASSLGGVQEETQYF	TGTGCCAGCAGCCTTGGAGGGGTCCAAGAAGAGACCCAGTACTTC
TRBV7-9	.	TRBJ2-7	few	CASSPMDNSYEQYF	TGTGCCAGCAGCCCGATGGACAACTCCTACGAGCAGTACTTC
TRBV7-2	.	TRBJ2-4	.	CASSLDSQLAKNIQYF	TGTGCCAGCAGCTTAGATAGTCAACTAGCCAAAAACATTCAGTACTTC
TRBV11-3	TRBD2	TRBJ2-1	few	CASSFGTRAYNEQFF	TGTGCCAGCAGCTTTGGGACTAGAGCCTACAATGAGCAGTTCTTC
TRBV10-3	.	TRBJ2-7	.	CAISGMTGHYEQYF	TGTGCCATCAGTGGGATGACAGGCCACTACGAGCAGTACTTC